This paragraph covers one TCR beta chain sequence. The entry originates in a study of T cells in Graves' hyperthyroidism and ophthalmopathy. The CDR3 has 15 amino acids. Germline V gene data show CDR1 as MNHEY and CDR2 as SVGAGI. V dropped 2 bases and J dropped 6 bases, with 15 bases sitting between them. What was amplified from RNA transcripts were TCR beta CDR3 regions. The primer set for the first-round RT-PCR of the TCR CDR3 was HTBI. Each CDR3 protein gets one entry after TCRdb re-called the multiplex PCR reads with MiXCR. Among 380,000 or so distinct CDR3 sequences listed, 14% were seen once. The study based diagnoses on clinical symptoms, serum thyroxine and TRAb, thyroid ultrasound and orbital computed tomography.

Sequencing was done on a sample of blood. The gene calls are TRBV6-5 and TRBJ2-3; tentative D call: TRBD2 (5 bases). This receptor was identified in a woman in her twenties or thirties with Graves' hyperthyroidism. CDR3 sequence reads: CASSYGADFQDTQYF. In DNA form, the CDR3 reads TGTGCCAGCAGTTACGGAGCGGATTTTCAGGATACGCAGTATTTT.